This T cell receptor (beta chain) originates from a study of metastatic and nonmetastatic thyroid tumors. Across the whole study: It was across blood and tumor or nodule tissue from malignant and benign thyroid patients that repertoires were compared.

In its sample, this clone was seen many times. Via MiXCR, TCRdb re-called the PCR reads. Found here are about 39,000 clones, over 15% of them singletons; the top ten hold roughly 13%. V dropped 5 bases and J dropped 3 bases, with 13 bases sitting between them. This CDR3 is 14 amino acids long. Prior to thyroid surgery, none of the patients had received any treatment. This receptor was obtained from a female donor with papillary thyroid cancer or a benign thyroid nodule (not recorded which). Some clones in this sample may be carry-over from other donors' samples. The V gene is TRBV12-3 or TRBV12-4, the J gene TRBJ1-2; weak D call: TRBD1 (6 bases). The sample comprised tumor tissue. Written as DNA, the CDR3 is TGTGCCAGCAGTCCGGTGGCAGGGGACTATGGCTACACCTTC. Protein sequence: CASSPVAGDYGYTF.